This T cell receptor (beta chain) was captured by sequencing in a study of shared clonotypes between healthy human individuals. The overall study: CD4 naive cells filled three plates per donor, CD4 memory three, CD8 naive two and CD8 memory one. General study points: Naive subsets tended to show greater estimated richness than memory subsets. It was the non-shared clonotypes that had lower generation probabilities than clonotypes shared by all four donors.

The method was immunoSEQ multiplex PCR; TCRdb's version includes in-frame clones alone and lacks a portion of them. The table includes about 960,000 clones, roughly 72% detected once. This clone turned up a few times. Its target is unknown. The CDR3 is made up of 12 amino acids. V was trimmed by 3 bases and J by 4 bases, leaving 4 bases between them. Germline CDR1 reads SGHAT; CDR2 reads FQNNGV. This clonotype was sampled from a man aged 18 to 35 in good health. Sample: memory CD4+ T cells sorted from blood. Subset denoted: CD45RA-negative fraction. The chain carries TRBV11-2 and TRBJ1-5, with unresolved D. CDR3 nucleotides: TGTGCCAGCAGCTTCGGTAATCAGCCCCAGCATTTT. Residues: CASSFGNQPQHF.